One T cell receptor (beta chain) is described in this entry. The sample belongs to a study of OX40 agonist ivuxolimab in advanced cancers. Measured with immunoSEQ multiplex PCR; TCRdb has only the in-frame clones, and not every one. The sample records some 40,000 clones, about 89% being singletons. Trimming stripped 7 bases from V and 5 bases from J, with 17 bases between. The CDR3 totals 14 residues. CDR1 is MNHNY and CDR2 is SVGAGI in the germline V gene (reference sequence). The chain has TRBV6-6 and TRBJ2-5; no reliable D call. This clonotype was sampled from an adult with an advanced solid tumor such as melanoma, head and neck, liver or kidney cancer. Sequenced material: CD4+ or CD8+ T cells sorted from blood, taken in a trial of the OX40 agonist ivuxolimab. The CDR3 nucleotides read TGTGCCAGCACCCCCGTGGCCGTGGGGGAGACCCAGTACTTC. Its translation is CASTPVAVGETQYF.